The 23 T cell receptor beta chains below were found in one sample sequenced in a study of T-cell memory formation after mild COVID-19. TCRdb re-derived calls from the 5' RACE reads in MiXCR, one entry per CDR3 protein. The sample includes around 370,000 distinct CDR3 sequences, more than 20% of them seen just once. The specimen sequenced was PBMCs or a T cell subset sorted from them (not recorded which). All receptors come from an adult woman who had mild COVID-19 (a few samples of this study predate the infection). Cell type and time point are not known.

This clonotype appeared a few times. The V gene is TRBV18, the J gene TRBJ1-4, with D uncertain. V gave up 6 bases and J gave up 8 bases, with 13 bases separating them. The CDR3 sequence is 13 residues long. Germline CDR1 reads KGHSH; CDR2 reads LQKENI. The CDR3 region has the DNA TGTGCCAGCTCGTCGAGGAGGACCGAAAAACTGTTTTTT. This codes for CASSSRRTEKLFF.

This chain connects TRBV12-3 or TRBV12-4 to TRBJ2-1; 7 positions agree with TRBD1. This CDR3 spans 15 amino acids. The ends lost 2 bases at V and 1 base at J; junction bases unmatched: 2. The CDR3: CASSLQGESYNEQFF. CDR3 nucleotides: TGTGCCAGCAGTTTACAGGGGGAGTCCTACAATGAGCAGTTCTTC.

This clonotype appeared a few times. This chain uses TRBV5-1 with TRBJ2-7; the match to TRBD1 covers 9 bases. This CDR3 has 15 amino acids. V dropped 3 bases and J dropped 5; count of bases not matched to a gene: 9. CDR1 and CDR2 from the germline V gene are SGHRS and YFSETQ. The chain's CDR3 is CASSSPGQGSHEQYF. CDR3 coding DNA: TGCGCCAGCAGCTCTCCGGGACAGGGATCCCACGAGCAGTACTTC.

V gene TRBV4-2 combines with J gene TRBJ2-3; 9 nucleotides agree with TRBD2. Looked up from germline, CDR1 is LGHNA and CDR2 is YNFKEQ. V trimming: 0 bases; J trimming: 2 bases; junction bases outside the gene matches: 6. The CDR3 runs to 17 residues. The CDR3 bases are TGTGCCAGCAGCCAAGAGGGTACTAGCGGGTACACAGATACGCAGTATTTT. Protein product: CASSQEGTSGYTDTQYF.

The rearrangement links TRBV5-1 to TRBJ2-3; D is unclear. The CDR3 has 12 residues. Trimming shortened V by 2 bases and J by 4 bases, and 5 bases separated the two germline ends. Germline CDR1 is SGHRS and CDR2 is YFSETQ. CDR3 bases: TGCGCCAGCAGCTTCGTAGCAGATACGCAGTATTTT. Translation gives CASSFVADTQYF.

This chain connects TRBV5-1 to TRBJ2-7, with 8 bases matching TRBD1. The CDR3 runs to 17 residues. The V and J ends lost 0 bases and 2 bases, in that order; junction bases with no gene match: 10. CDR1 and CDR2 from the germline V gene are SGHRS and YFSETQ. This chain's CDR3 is CASSLASGTGVAYEQYF. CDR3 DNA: TGCGCCAGCAGCTTGGCTTCCGGGACAGGAGTTGCCTACGAGCAGTACTTC.

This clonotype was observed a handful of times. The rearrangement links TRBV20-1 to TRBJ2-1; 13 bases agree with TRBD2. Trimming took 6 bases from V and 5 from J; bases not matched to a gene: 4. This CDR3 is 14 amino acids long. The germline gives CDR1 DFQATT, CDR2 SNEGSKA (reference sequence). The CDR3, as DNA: TGCAGTGCCGTCGGACTAGCGGGAGACAATGAGCAGTTCTTC. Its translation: CSAVGLAGDNEQFF.

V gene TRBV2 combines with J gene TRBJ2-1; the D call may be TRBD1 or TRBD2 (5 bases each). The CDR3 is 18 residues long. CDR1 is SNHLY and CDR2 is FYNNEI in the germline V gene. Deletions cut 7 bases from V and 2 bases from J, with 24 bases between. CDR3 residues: CASKRGTATHPTYNEQFF. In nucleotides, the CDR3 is TGTGCCAGCAAGAGGGGTACAGCTACCCATCCCACCTACAATGAGCAGTTCTTC.

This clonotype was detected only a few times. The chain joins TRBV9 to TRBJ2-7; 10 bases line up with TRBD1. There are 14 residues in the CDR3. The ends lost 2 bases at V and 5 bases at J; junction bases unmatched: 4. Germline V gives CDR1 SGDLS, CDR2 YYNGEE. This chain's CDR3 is CASSVGQGSHEQYF. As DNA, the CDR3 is TGTGCCAGCAGCGTGGGACAGGGGAGCCACGAGCAGTACTTC.

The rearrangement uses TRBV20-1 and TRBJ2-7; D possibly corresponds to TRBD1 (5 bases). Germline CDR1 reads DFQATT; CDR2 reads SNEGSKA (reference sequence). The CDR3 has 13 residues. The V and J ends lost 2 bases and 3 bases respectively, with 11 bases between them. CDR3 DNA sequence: TGCAGTGCTAGAAAAGACAGAATCTACGAGCAGTACTTC. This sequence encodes CSARKDRIYEQYF.

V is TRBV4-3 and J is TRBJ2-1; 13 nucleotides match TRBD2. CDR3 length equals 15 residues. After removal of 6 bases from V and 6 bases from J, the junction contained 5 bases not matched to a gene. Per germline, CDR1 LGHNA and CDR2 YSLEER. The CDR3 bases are TGCGCCAGCAGTCAGGGACTAGCGGGACTCAATGAGCAGTTCTTC. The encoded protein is CASSQGLAGLNEQFF.

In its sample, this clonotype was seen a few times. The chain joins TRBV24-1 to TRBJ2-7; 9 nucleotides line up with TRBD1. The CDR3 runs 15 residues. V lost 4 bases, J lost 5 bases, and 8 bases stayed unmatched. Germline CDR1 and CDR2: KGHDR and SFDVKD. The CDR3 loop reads CATSDPGTGKHEQYF. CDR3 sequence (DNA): TGTGCCACCAGTGACCCCGGGACAGGGAAACACGAGCAGTACTTC.

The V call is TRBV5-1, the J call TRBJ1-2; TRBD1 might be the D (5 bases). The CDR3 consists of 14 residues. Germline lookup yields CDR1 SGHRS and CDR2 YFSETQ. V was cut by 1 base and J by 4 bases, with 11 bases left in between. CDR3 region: CASSLSGTSYGYTF. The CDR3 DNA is TGCGCCAGCAGCTTGTCCGGGACCTCCTATGGCTACACCTTC.

The CDR3 DNA is TGCGCCAGCAGCCAAACTAGCGGGGGGCCAGCCAATGAGCAGTTCTTC. Protein sequence: CASSQTSGGPANEQFF. The chain recombines TRBV5-1 with TRBJ2-1, with 12 bases fitting TRBD2. CDR3 length: 16 residues. Germline CDR1 and CDR2: SGHRS and YFSETQ. With V trimmed by 4 bases and J by 6 bases, 8 bases remained unmatched.

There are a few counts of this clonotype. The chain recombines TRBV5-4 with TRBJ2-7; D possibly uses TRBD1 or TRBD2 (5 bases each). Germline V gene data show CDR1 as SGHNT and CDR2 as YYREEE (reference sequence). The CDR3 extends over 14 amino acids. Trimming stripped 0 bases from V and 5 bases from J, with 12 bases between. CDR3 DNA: TGTGCCAGCAGCTTGGGCCTGGGGGTCGACGAGCAGTACTTC. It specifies CASSLGLGVDEQYF.

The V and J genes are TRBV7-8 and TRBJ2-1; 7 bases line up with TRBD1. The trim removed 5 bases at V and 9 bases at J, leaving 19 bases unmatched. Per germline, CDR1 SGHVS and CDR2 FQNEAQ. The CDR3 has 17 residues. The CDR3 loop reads CASSRGPGQPKGSEQFF. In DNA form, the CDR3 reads TGTGCCAGCAGCAGAGGACCGGGACAGCCGAAGGGGAGTGAGCAGTTCTTC.

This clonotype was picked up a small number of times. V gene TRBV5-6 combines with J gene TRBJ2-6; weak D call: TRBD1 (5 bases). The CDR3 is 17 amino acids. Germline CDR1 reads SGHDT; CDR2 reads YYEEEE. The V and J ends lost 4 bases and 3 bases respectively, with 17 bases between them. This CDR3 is CASSPLPQGRGANVLTF. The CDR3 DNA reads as TGTGCCAGCAGCCCGCTCCCCCAGGGCCGTGGGGCCAACGTCCTGACTTTC.

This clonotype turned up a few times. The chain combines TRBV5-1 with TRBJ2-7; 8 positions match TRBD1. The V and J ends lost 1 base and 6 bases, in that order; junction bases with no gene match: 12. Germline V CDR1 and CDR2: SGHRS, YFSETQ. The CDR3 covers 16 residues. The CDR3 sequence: CASSLQADREFGEQYF. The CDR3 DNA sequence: TGCGCCAGCAGCTTGCAGGCGGACAGGGAATTTGGCGAGCAGTACTTC.

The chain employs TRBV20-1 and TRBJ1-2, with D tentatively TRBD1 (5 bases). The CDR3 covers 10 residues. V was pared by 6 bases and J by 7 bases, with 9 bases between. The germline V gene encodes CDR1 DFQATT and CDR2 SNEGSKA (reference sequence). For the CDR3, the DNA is TGCAGTGCCCGGGGGTCTGGCTACACCTTC. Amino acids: CSARGSGYTF.

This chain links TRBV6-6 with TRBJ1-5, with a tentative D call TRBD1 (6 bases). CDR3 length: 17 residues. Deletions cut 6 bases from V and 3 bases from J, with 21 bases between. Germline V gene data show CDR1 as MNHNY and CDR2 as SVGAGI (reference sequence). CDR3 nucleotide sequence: TGTGCCAGCAGCCGTCCTCCTTCGACAGGCGACAATCAGCCCCAGCATTTT. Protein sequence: CASSRPPSTGDNQPQHF.

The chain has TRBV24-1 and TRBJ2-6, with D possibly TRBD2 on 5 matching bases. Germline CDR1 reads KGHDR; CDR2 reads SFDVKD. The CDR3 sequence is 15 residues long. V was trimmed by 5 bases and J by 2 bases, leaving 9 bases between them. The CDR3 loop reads CATSGASTGANVLTF. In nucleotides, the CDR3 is TGTGCCACCAGTGGGGCTAGCACTGGGGCCAACGTCCTGACTTTC.

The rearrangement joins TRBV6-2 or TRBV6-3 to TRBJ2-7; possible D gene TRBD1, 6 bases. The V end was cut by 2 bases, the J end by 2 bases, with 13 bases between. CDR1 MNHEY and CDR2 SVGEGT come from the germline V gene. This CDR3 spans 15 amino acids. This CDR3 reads CASSYTRDIPYEQYF. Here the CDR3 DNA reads TGTGCCAGCAGTTACACTCGGGACATCCCCTACGAGCAGTACTTC.

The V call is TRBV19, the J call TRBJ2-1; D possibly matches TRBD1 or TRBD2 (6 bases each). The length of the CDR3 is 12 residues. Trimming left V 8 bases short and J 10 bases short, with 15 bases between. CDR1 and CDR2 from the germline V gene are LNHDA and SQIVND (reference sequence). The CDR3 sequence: CASGPGGGEQFF. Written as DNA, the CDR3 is TGTGCCAGTGGTCCTGGAGGGGGGGAGCAGTTCTTC.